Given below is one T cell receptor beta chain in context. What it binds is unknown. This sample was included in a study of cytomegalovirus exposure and HLA in healthy donors. The study, taken as a whole, reports: TCR beta chains numbering more than 150 were designated cytomegalovirus-associated.

The V gene end was trimmed by 5 bases and the J gene end by 2 bases; junction bases not matched to a gene: 9. This CDR3 comprises 17 residues. Germline V gene lookup returns CDR1 SGHRS and CDR2 YFSETQ. The study ran its PCR with 60 Vbeta and 13 Jbeta primers. Sequencing was performed with immunoSEQ multiplex PCR; in TCRdb, only in-frame clones are kept and a portion is missing. The table has about 170,000 clones, about 76% seen once. Specimen: PBMCs. The TCR was taken from a woman aged 18-29 years in good health and CMV-seropositive. The chain is built from TRBV5-1 and TRBJ2-3; 12 bases are shared with TRBD2. The CDR3 DNA reads as TGCGCCAGCAGTAGGCTAGCGGGGGGGGAGTCCACAGATACGCAGTATTTT. This sequence encodes CASSRLAGGESTDTQYF.